The rows below give T cell receptor beta chains drawn from one sample of a study of T cells in Graves' hyperthyroidism and ophthalmopathy. TCRdb analysed the multiplex PCR reads with MiXCR anew, one entry per CDR3 protein. This sample carries fewer than 850,000 distinct CDR3 sequences, 15% to 20% of them seen once, and the ten largest clones take about a sixth. The material sequenced was blood. The receptors stem from a man between 50 and 59 years old with Graves' hyperthyroidism. Both conserved end residues are trimmed from each CDR3.

j_call v_call cdr3_aa
TRBJ2-1 TRBV20-1 IGTSNVEQF
TRBJ2-2 TRBV24-1 ATSDFRGTGELF
TRBJ1-6 TRBV11-2 ASTELRGGSPLH
TRBJ2-1 TRBV12-3/TRBV12-4 ASTSASSGSFNEQF
TRBJ2-1 TRBV10-3 AISKTSGRFDEQF
TRBJ1-1 TRBV3-1 ASSQTGSNTEAF
TRBJ2-7 TRBV28 ASSVTSWSSYEQY
TRBJ2-7 TRBV10-2 ASRVLAGGNYEQY
TRBJ2-3 TRBV27 ASSSSTSGRVGIGTDTQY
TRBJ2-3 TRBV11-2 ASSSLAGATTDTQY
TRBJ1-1 TRBV4-2 ASSQLGTGTEAF
TRBJ2-1 TRBV29-1 SVALAGGPPRYNEQF
TRBJ2-1 TRBV7-9 ASSLGTGGGNEQF
TRBJ2-7 TRBV6-2/TRBV6-3 ASSPTGTGAEQY
TRBJ2-1 TRBV7-9 ASSPPTSGRNNEQF
TRBJ2-5 TRBV19 ASSTFGGAQETQY
TRBJ2-6 TRBV29-1 SVAVTADSSGANVLT
TRBJ1-1 TRBV5-4 ASSLDSRAF
TRBJ1-2 TRBV24-1 ATSEEDRGYYGYT
TRBJ2-7 TRBV6-2/TRBV6-3 ASRDRVSIYEQY
TRBJ2-7 TRBV9 ASSVDGGQGAYEQY
TRBJ2-7 TRBV28 ASRNRDRAYEQY
TRBJ2-1 TRBV9 ASSVASGRGYNEQF
TRBJ1-4 TRBV30 AWSDQTGGKLF
TRBJ2-7 TRBV13 ASSSHGSGEQY
TRBJ2-3 TRBV7-2 ASSLALAGGADTQY
TRBJ1-6 TRBV2 ASSEGGSPLH
TRBJ2-6 TRBV19 ASSITGAANAGANVLT
TRBJ1-1 TRBV2 ARSQNTEAF
TRBJ1-5 TRBV12-3/TRBV12-4 ASNADGANQPQH
TRBJ2-1 TRBV15 ATSIRSSSYNEQF
TRBJ1-3 TRBV9 ASSTVSGNTIY
TRBJ2-1 TRBV2 ASRVYPEQF
TRBJ2-1 TRBV12-3/TRBV12-4 ASSERQDLYSYNEQF
TRBJ2-1 TRBV6-1 ASSGRRLGDNEQF
TRBJ1-5 TRBV24-1 ATSDPGQGGQPQH
TRBJ2-7 TRBV5-1 ASGTGGSPYEQY
TRBJ2-7 TRBV16 ASSRGQGYEQY
TRBJ2-5 TRBV4-3 ASSQSYWRESAETQY
TRBJ2-2 TRBV7-9 ASNPLDRGNTGELF
TRBJ1-5 TRBV6-1 ASTQGIQPQH
TRBJ2-5 TRBV13 ASSLGSGRETQY
TRBJ1-1 TRBV5-1 ASSLAMGFAEAF
TRBJ2-2 TRBV24-1 ATSDKRGGSYTGELF
TRBJ2-1 TRBV6-1 ASKTGGPGDEQF
TRBJ1-1 TRBV12-3/TRBV12-4 ASSLARSGGLGEAF
TRBJ2-7 TRBV5-1 ASSLGLEVEQY
TRBJ2-2 TRBV7-8 ASSFRGGPHGELF
TRBJ2-2 TRBV3-1 ASGQWEDTGELF
TRBJ2-1 TRBV15 ATSRASGTYNEQF
TRBJ1-2 TRBV28 ASRPGTGGYYGYT
TRBJ2-1 TRBV6-1 ASSVWYRDSSNEQF
TRBJ1-2 TRBV7-2 ASSLESPYGYT
TRBJ2-5 TRBV7-9 ATGLAGGVETQY
TRBJ2-7 TRBV19 ASSMSGSTYEQY